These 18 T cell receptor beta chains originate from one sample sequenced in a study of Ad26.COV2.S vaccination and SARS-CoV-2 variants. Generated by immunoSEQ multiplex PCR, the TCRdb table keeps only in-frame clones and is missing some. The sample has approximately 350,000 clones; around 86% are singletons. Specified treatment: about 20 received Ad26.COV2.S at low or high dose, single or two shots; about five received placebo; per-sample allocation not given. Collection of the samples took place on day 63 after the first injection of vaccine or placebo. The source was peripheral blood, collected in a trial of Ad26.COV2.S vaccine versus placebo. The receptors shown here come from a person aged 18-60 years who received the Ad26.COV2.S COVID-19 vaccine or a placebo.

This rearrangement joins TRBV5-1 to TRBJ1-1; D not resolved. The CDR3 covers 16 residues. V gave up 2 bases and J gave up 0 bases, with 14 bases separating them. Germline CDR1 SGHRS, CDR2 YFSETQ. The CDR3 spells CASSFEVLAVNTEAFF. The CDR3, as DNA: TGCGCCAGCAGCTTCGAAGTACTGGCGGTGAACACTGAAGCTTTCTTT.

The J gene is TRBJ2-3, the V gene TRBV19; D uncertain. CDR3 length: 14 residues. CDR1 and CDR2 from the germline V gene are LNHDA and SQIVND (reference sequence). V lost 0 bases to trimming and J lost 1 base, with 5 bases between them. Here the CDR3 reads CASSIDTGTDTQYF. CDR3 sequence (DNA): TGTGCCAGTAGTATAGATACAGGCACAGATACGCAGTATTTT.

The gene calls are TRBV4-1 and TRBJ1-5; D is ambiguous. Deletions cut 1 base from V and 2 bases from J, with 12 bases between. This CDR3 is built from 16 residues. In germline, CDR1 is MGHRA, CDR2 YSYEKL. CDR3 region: CASSQVGDLGNQPQHF. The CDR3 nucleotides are TGCGCCAGCAGCCAAGTCGGGGATCTTGGCAATCAGCCCCAGCATTTT.

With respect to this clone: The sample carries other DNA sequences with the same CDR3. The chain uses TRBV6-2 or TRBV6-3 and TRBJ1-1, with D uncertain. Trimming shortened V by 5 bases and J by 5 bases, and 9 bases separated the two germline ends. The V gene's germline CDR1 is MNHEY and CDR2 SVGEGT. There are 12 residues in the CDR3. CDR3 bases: TGTGCCAGCAGTCCACTTGGGACTGAAGCTTTCTTT. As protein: CASSPLGTEAFF.

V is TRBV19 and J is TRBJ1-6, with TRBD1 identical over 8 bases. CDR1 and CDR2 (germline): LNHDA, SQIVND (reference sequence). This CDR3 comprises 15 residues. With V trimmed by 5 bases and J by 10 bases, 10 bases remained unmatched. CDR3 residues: CASSSGQVQWSPLHF. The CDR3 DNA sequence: TGTGCCAGTAGTTCGGGACAGGTTCAGTGGTCACCCCTCCACTTT.

The CDR3, as DNA: TGTGCCAGCAGTGTGGCGGGGTCGGGGAATGAGCAGTTCTTC. Protein product: CASSVAGSGNEQFF. The chain combines TRBV6-4 with TRBJ2-1, with D possibly being TRBD2 (6 bases). CDR3 length: 14 amino acids. Germline V gene data show CDR1 as MRHNA and CDR2 as SNTAGT. The V end was cut by 4 bases, the J end by 7 bases, with 14 bases between.

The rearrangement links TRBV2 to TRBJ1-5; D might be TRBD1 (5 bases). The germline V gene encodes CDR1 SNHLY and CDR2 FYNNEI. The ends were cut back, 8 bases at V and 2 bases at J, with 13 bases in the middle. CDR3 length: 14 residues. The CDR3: CASQGLRGNQPQHF. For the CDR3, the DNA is TGTGCCAGCCAGGGCCTGAGGGGCAATCAGCCCCAGCATTTT.

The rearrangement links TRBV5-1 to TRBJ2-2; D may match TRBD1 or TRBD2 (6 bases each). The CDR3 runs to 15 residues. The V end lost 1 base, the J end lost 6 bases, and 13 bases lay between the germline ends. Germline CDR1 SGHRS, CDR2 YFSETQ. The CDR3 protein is CASSLRGVLSGELFF. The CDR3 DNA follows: TGCGCCAGCAGCTTGAGGGGGGTTCTGTCCGGGGAGCTGTTTTTT.

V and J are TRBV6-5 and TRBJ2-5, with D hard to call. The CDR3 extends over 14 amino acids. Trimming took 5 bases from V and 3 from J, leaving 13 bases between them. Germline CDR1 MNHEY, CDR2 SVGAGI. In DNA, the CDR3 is TGTGCCAGCAGTCTGAGGACGGTAAAAGAGACCCAGTACTTC. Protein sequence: CASSLRTVKETQYF.

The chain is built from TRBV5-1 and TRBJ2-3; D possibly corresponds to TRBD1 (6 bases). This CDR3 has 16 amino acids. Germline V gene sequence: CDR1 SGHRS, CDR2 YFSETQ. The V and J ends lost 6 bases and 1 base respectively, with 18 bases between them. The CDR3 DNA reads TGCGCCAGCACCGACCGAGGGGGAACCCGCACAGATACGCAGTATTTT. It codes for CASTDRGGTRTDTQYF.

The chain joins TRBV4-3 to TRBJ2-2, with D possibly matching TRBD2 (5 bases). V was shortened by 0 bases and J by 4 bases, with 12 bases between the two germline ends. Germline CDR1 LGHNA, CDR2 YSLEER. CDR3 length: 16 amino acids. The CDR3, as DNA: TGCGCCAGCAGCCAAGATGGGCCGGGAAGCACCGGGGAGCTGTTTTTT. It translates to CASSQDGPGSTGELFF.

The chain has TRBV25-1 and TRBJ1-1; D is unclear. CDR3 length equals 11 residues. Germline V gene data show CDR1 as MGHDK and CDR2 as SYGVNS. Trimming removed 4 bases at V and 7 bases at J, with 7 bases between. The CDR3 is CASSAAFEAFF. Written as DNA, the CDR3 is TGTGCCAGCAGTGCCGCGTTTGAAGCTTTCTTT.

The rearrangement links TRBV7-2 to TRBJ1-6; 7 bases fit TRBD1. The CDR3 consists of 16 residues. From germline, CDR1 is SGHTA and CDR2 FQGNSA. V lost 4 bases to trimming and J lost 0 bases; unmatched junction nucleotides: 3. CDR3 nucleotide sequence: TGTGCCAGCAGCTGGGACAGCCTCTCCTATAATTCACCCCTCCACTTT. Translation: CASSWDSLSYNSPLHF.

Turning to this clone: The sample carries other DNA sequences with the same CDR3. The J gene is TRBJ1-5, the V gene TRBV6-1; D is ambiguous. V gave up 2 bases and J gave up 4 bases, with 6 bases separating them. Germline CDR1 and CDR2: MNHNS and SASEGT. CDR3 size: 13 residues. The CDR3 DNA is TGTGCCAGCAGTGAACGGGAGAATCAGCCCCAGCATTTT. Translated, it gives CASSERENQPQHF.

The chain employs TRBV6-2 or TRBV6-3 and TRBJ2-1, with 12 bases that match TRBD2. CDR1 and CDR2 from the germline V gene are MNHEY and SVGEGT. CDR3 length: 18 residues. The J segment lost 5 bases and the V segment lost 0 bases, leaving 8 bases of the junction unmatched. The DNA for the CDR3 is TGTGCCAGCAGTTACTCGAGGTCTAGCGGGGGGGCCGACAATGAGCAGTTCTTC. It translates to CASSYSRSSGGADNEQFF.

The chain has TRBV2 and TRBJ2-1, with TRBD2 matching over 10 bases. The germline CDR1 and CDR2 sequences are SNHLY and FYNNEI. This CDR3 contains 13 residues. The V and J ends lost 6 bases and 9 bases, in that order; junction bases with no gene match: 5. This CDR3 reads CASRASGGAEQFF. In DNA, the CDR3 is TGTGCCAGCAGAGCCAGCGGGGGGGCTGAGCAGTTCTTC.

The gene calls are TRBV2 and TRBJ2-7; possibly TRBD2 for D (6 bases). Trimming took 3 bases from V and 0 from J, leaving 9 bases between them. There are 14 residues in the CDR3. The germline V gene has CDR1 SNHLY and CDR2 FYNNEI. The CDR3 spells CASSEYGSSYEQYF. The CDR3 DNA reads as TGTGCCAGCAGTGAGTACGGGAGCTCCTACGAGCAGTACTTC.

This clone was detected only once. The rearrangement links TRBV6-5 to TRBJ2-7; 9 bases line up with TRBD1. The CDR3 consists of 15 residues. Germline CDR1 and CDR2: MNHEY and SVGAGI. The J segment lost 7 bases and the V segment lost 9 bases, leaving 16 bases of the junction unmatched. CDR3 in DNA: TGTGCCAGTTCCCCGGGACAGGGCTCCTATTGGGAGCAGTACTTC. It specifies CASSPGQGSYWEQYF.